This TCR beta chain was profiled in a study of OX40 agonist ivuxolimab in advanced cancers. About the research overall: Eligibility admitted prior anti-PD-1, anti-PD-L1 or anti-CTLA-4 therapy; approximately 40% had some. Study observations and caveats: CD4+ and CD8+ T cells in blood underwent clonal expansion by week 6 at 0.1 to 3.0 mg/kg. Among patients with partial responses at 0.1-3.0 mg/kg, clonal expansion was among the lowest.

Sequencing used immunoSEQ multiplex PCR; TCRdb keeps in-frame clones, though not all of them. In the table there are roughly 77,000 clones, around 85% of which are singletons. For this clone: Its antigen remains unknown.

The TCR sequence derives from an adult with an advanced solid tumor such as melanoma, head and neck, liver or kidney cancer. Sequenced material: CD4+ or CD8+ T cells sorted from blood, taken in a trial of the OX40 agonist ivuxolimab.

This CDR3 reads CASSFQGGNTIYF. The CDR3 DNA sequence: TGTGCCAGCAGTTTTCAGGGCGGAAACACCATATATTTT. The J gene is TRBJ1-3, the V gene TRBV27; D is possibly TRBD1 (5 bases). Germline V lookup: CDR1 MNHEY, CDR2 SMNVEV (reference sequence). V gave up 3 bases and J gave up 4 bases, with 7 bases separating them. The CDR3 is 13 amino acids.